These 29 T cell receptor beta chains originate from one sample sequenced in a study of blood T cell repertoires in COVID-19. Sequenced by immunoSEQ multiplex PCR; TCRdb stores in-frame clones only, minus some. The sample has some 150,000 clones; over 80% are singletons. The sample consisted of peripheral blood. The source is a woman aged 50 to 60 with acute or convalescent COVID-19.

The rearrangement links TRBV30 to TRBJ1-1; D is perhaps TRBD1 (6 bases). Trimming pared 0 bases from V and 1 base from J, leaving 18 bases between. CDR3 length equals 17 residues. CDR1 GTSNPN and CDR2 SVGIG come from the germline V gene (reference sequence). The CDR3 sequence: CAWSVSTGGLRNTEAFF. The CDR3 bases are TGTGCCTGGAGTGTAAGTACCGGGGGGCTAAGGAACACTGAAGCTTTCTTT.

The J gene is TRBJ2-3, the V gene TRBV9; 10 bases agree with TRBD2. The junction had 4 bases not matched to a gene; V was cut back by 5 bases and J by 4 bases. This CDR3 comprises 14 residues. Germline CDR1 is SGDLS and CDR2 is YYNGEE. The CDR3 DNA sequence: TGTGCCAGCAGGTTAGCGGGGGGCTCAGATACGCAGTATTTT. This encodes CASRLAGGSDTQYF.

The chain is built from TRBV29-1 and TRBJ1-2; no clear D. Trimming shortened V by 6 bases and J by 0 bases, and 11 bases separated the two germline ends. From germline, CDR1 is SQVTM and CDR2 ANQGSEA. There are 13 residues in the CDR3. The CDR3 bases are TGCAGCGTGCGGGAGGCCTCTAACTATGGCTACACCTTC. Translating gives CSVREASNYGYTF.

V gene TRBV10-3 combines with J gene TRBJ2-7; D ambiguous. CDR1 and CDR2 from the germline V gene are ENHRY and SYGVKD. V was shortened by 4 bases and J by 2 bases, with 12 bases between the two germline ends. This CDR3 spans 14 amino acids. The CDR3 DNA follows: TGTGCCATCAGTGCTGATACGAAGCCCTACGAGCAGTACTTC. Translating gives CAISADTKPYEQYF.

This clone was seen once. The rearrangement joins TRBV2 to TRBJ1-4, with 7 nucleotides matching TRBD1. J lost 0 bases, V lost 5 bases, and 6 bases had no gene match. Germline V gives CDR1 SNHLY, CDR2 FYNNEI. This CDR3 comprises 16 residues. The CDR3 DNA is TGTGCCAGCAGTCAGGACAGGATTGCAACTAATGAAAAACTGTTTTTT. Translation: CASSQDRIATNEKLFF.

The chain combines TRBV5-1 with TRBJ1-4, with TRBD1 identical over 8 bases. This CDR3 spans 15 amino acids. From germline, CDR1 is SGHRS and CDR2 YFSETQ. V shed 3 bases and J 3 bases; nucleotides not matched to a gene: 4. CDR3 in amino acids: CASSSIQGANEKLFF. The CDR3 DNA reads TGCGCCAGCAGCTCAATACAGGGGGCTAATGAAAAACTGTTTTTT.

This clone turned up a few times. V and J are TRBV9 and TRBJ2-2; perhaps TRBD1 as D (5 bases). The CDR3 is 14 amino acids. Trimming took 3 bases from V and 2 from J, leaving 8 bases between them. The germline V gene has CDR1 SGDLS and CDR2 YYNGEE. CDR3 nucleotides: TGTGCCAGCAGCGAGACAGATAACACCGGGGAGCTGTTTTTT. It yields the protein CASSETDNTGELFF.

The chain combines TRBV11-2 with TRBJ1-2, with 7 nucleotides matching TRBD1. V was clipped by 5 bases and J by 6 bases; unmatched bases: 9. CDR3 size: 14 residues. Germline values: CDR1 SGHAT, CDR2 FQNNGV. DNA for the CDR3: TGTGCCAGCAGCCCGCCGGGACAGTCGCATGGCTACACCTTC. Its translation is CASSPPGQSHGYTF.

This clone was detected only a few times. CDR3 in amino acids: CAISEGQGDQPQHF. CDR3 DNA sequence: TGTGCCATCAGTGAAGGACAGGGCGATCAGCCCCAGCATTTT. This rearrangement joins TRBV10-3 to TRBJ1-5, with TRBD1 identical over 8 bases. CDR1 is ENHRY, CDR2 SYGVKD, per germline. This CDR3 comprises 14 residues. Trimming at V came to 3 bases and at J to 5 bases, leaving 3 bases not matched to a gene.

This chain joins TRBV11-2 and TRBJ1-6, with TRBD1 matching 9 bases. Germline V lookup: CDR1 SGHAT, CDR2 FQNNGV. J was trimmed by 9 bases and V by 3 bases; bases with no gene match: 3. The CDR3 spans 14 residues. The CDR3 DNA reads as TGTGCCAGCAGCTTGGGACAGGGTGTTTCACCCCTCCACTTT. This gives the protein CASSLGQGVSPLHF.

The V gene is TRBV5-4, the J gene TRBJ2-3, with D unclear. CDR1 and CDR2 (germline): SGHNT, YYREEE (reference sequence). The CDR3 contains 13 residues. Trimming stripped 0 bases from V and 2 bases from J, with 4 bases between. The CDR3 nucleotides read TGTGCCAGCAGCTTGGGTAACACAGATACGCAGTATTTT. Its translation: CASSLGNTDTQYF.

The chain employs TRBV30 and TRBJ2-3, with 8 bases fitting TRBD1. V shed 4 bases and J 0 bases; nucleotides not matched to a gene: 15. This CDR3 is built from 18 residues. Germline loops: CDR1 GTSNPN, CDR2 SVGIG (reference sequence). CDR3 protein: CAWMGQDRELLSTDTQYF. CDR3 sequence (DNA): TGTGCCTGGATGGGACAGGACAGGGAACTGCTCAGCACAGATACGCAGTATTTT. Combining the CDR3 with reference TRBV30 and TRBJ2-3 gives the whole variable domain SQTIHQWPATLVQPVGSPLSLECTVEGTSNPNLYWYRQAAGRGLQLLFYSVGIGQISSEVPQNLSASRPQDRQFILSSKKLLLSDSGFYLCAWMGQDRELLSTDTQYFGPGTRLTVL.

The chain links TRBV6-4 to TRBJ2-1; 9 bases fit TRBD1. With V trimmed by 2 bases and J by 5 bases, 13 bases remained unmatched. From germline, CDR1 is MRHNA and CDR2 SNTAGT. The CDR3 consists of 18 residues. The CDR3, as DNA: TGTGCCAGCAGTGACACAATTGGGGGGACAGGGACCCACAATGAGCAGTTCTTC. Translated: CASSDTIGGTGTHNEQFF.

CDR3 in amino acids: CASTIAGSYNEQFF. CDR3 bases: TGTGCCAGCACGATTGCGGGGTCCTACAATGAGCAGTTCTTC. V gene TRBV27 combines with J gene TRBJ2-1; perhaps TRBD2 as D (6 bases). V gave up 7 bases and J gave up 1 base, with 11 bases separating them. CDR3 length equals 14 residues. From germline, CDR1 is MNHEY and CDR2 SMNVEV (reference sequence).

This clone was seen only a few times. CDR3 DNA sequence: TGTGCCAGCAGCTTTAAGGGACACCTAGGACCGAGCAATCAGCCCCAGCATTTT. It translates to CASSFKGHLGPSNQPQHF. This chain uses TRBV5-6 with TRBJ1-5, with D possibly being TRBD1 (6 bases). The germline V gene has CDR1 SGHDT and CDR2 YYEEEE. This CDR3 comprises 18 residues. V was pared by 2 bases and J by 1 base, with 19 bases between.

V usage is TRBV6-5 and J usage is TRBJ1-2; D gene ambiguous. V lost 0 bases to trimming and J lost 4 bases, with 12 bases between them. From germline, CDR1 is MNHEY and CDR2 SVGAGI. CDR3 length: 15 amino acids. CDR3 nucleotides: TGTGCCAGCAGTTACTCGAGGGCGGAGGCCTATGGCTACACCTTC. Its protein is CASSYSRAEAYGYTF.

This chain uses TRBV27 with TRBJ2-3, with 9 positions matching TRBD2. Trimming cost V 4 bases and J 3 bases; bases outside gene matches: 14. This CDR3 comprises 18 residues. The germline V gene has CDR1 MNHEY and CDR2 SMNVEV (reference sequence). DNA for the CDR3: TGTGCCAGCAGTTACACACTCCTGGGCGGGGGGGCGACAGATACGCAGTATTTT. This codes for CASSYTLLGGGATDTQYF.

J is TRBJ2-1 and V is TRBV25-1, with 10 bases fitting TRBD1. With 9 bases clipped from V and 6 bases from J, the junction kept 8 bases outside the gene matches. The CDR3 is 14 residues long. CDR1 MGHDK and CDR2 SYGVNS come from the germline V gene. The CDR3 here is CARFRTGGSNEQFF. The CDR3, as DNA: TGTGCCAGATTTCGGACAGGGGGAAGCAATGAGCAGTTCTTC.

The genes are TRBV27 and TRBJ1-1; D perhaps matches TRBD1 (6 bases). CDR1 is MNHEY and CDR2 is SMNVEV in the germline V gene (reference sequence). The CDR3 covers 16 residues. With 1 base removed from V and 3 bases from J, the gap between germline ends came to 15 bases. The CDR3 region is CASSLWGGRRDTEAFF. CDR3 coding DNA: TGTGCCAGCAGTTTATGGGGGGGGCGTCGGGACACTGAAGCTTTCTTT.

J is TRBJ1-1 and V is TRBV13, with a possible D match to TRBD1 (6 bases). Per germline, CDR1 PRHDT and CDR2 FYEKMQ (reference sequence). V was trimmed by 5 bases and J by 5 bases, leaving 9 bases between them. The CDR3 has 12 residues. The CDR3 DNA is TGTGCCAGCAGCCTCGACAGGACTGAAGCTTTCTTT. As protein: CASSLDRTEAFF.

CDR3 in amino acids: CASSLFREKLFF. For the CDR3, the DNA is TGTGCCAGCAGCTTATTCAGAGAAAAACTGTTTTTT. The chain carries TRBV11-2 and TRBJ1-4; D is undetermined. CDR1 and CDR2 (germline): SGHAT, FQNNGV. The CDR3 covers 12 residues. The V end was cut by 2 bases, the J end by 8 bases, with 6 bases between.

The chain has TRBV5-5 and TRBJ1-5, with TRBD1 as a possible D gene (5 bases). V was pared by 4 bases and J by 0 bases, with 8 bases between. CDR1 and CDR2 (germline): SGHKS, YYEKEE (reference sequence). CDR3 length: 14 amino acids. For the CDR3, the DNA is TGTGCCAGCAGCCCAGGGTCTAGCAATCAGCCCCAGCATTTT. Translated: CASSPGSSNQPQHF. The variable domain in full, completed from reference TRBV5-5 and TRBJ1-5, reads DAGVTQSPTHLIKTRGQQVTLRCSPISGHKSVSWYQQVLGQGPQFIFQYYEKEERGRGNFPDRFSARQFPNYSSELNVNALLLGDSALYLCASSPGSSNQPQHFGDGTRLSIL.

The chain couples TRBV7-8 to TRBJ2-2, with 10 bases identical to TRBD2. V trimming: 6 bases; J trimming: 4 bases; junction bases outside the gene matches: 8. Per the germline V gene, CDR1 is SGHVS and CDR2 is FQNEAQ. CDR3 length equals 16 residues. CDR3 amino acids: CASSTILAGATGELFF. The CDR3 DNA sequence: TGTGCCAGCAGTACTATCCTAGCGGGGGCCACCGGGGAGCTGTTTTTT. The whole variable domain, filled in from reference TRBV7-8 and TRBJ2-2, reads GAGVSQSPRYKVAKRGQDVALRCDPISGHVSLFWYQQALGQGPEFLTYFQNEAQLDKSGLPSDRFFAERPEGSVSTLKIQRTQQEDSAVYLCASSTILAGATGELFFGEGSRLTVL.

The genes are TRBV3-1 (or the pseudogene TRBV3-2) and TRBJ1-2, with D possibly matching TRBD1 (5 bases). Germline V gene data show CDR1 as LGHDT and CDR2 as YNNKEL (reference sequence). The length of the CDR3 is 15 residues. V was pared by 0 bases and J by 4 bases, with 12 bases between. This CDR3 is CASSQDMTAPYGYTF. The CDR3 DNA follows: TGTGCCAGCAGCCAAGATATGACAGCGCCCTATGGCTACACCTTC.

In the case of this clone: Other DNA sequences from this sample encode an identical CDR3 as well. This chain joins TRBV29-1 and TRBJ1-1, with D perhaps TRBD1 (5 bases). Trimming left V 6 bases short and J 4 bases short, with 12 bases between. The germline V gene has CDR1 SQVTM and CDR2 ANQGSEA. The CDR3 consists of 12 residues. The chain's CDR3 is CSVQTGGTEAFF. The CDR3, as DNA: TGCAGCGTGCAAACGGGGGGCACTGAAGCTTTCTTT.

This clone has just a few counts. The chain carries TRBV7-9 and TRBJ1-6; 8 nucleotides line up with TRBD1. CDR3 length equals 15 residues. Germline V gene sequence: CDR1 SEHNR, CDR2 FQNEAQ (reference sequence). V shed 5 bases, J shed 7 bases, and the junction held 7 bases outside the gene matches. CDR3 sequence: CASSPTGQGNSPLHF. The DNA of the CDR3 is TGTGCCAGCAGCCCGACAGGACAGGGAAATTCACCCCTCCACTTT.

V gene TRBV6-5 combines with J gene TRBJ1-4; TRBD1 is a possible D gene (5 bases). The CDR3 consists of 12 residues. The V end lost 6 bases, the J end lost 4 bases, and 6 bases lay between the germline ends. Germline V gene data show CDR1 as MNHEY and CDR2 as SVGAGI. The CDR3 reads CASRTVNEKLFF. CDR3 in DNA: TGTGCCAGCAGGACAGTTAATGAAAAACTGTTTTTT.

The genes are TRBV7-2 and TRBJ2-7; possible D gene TRBD1, 6 bases. Germline loops: CDR1 SGHTA, CDR2 FQGNSA. V was trimmed by 4 bases and J by 6 bases, leaving 10 bases between them. The CDR3 has 12 amino acids. The chain's CDR3 is CASSSQGTEQYF. CDR3 nucleotides: TGTGCCAGCAGCTCCCAGGGGACCGAGCAGTACTTC.

The V and J genes are TRBV2 and TRBJ2-7; D call uncertain. The CDR3 is 13 residues long. Germline CDR1 is SNHLY and CDR2 is FYNNEI. The V gene lost 6 bases and the J gene lost 2 bases, with 11 bases spanning the gap. The CDR3 loop reads CASRRSPPYEQYF. CDR3 coding DNA: TGTGCCAGCAGGAGGAGTCCTCCCTACGAGCAGTACTTC.